This T cell receptor beta chain was sequenced in a study of T-cell memory formation after mild COVID-19 (dated by TCRdb to the early 2020s). Looking at the study overall: TCR sequence clusters from the two donors were found to be largely donor specific. In a couple of donors, T-cell clones that expanded and contracted after mild COVID-19 were tracked by sequencing TCRalpha and TCRbeta repertoires over time. The cohort comprised two young, previously healthy adult volunteers, one female and one male.

Ficoll-Paque density gradient centrifugation was used to isolate PBMCs. The sample was run on an Illumina NovaSeq 6000. cDNA libraries for TCRalpha and TCRbeta were prepared by 5'RACE using constant-segment primers, with sample barcodes and unique molecular identifiers added. Trizol reagent was used to extract RNA from every sample. The libraries were amplified in two PCR steps, and the second step added a second sample barcode and Illumina TruSeq adapters. Libraries were sequenced on an Illumina NovaSeq with 2 x 150 bp paired-end reads. The original methods were these. With migec v1.2.7, reads were demultiplexed and then collapsed into UMI-guided consensus sequences. Using mixcr v2.1.11, UMI consensuses were aligned to TRA and TRB V and J templates and then assembled into clonotypes. Expanded or contracted clonotypes were those called significant by both edgeR and NoisET, with noise models trained on biological replicates. For edgeR calls, the cutoffs were a false discovery rate-adjusted p below 0.01 and a log2 fold-change threshold of 1. As an exploratory analysis of dynamics, max-normalized trajectories of the 1000 most abundant clonotypes were examined with PCA combined with hierarchical clustering. Separately sequenced CD4+ and CD8+ repertoires were used to assign a CD4 or CD8 phenotype to each responding clone. Clones were called with MiXCR by TCRdb after fastp trimmed the public reads at Q25, and only in-frame beta chains were retained. Identical CDR3 proteins give one entry, which carries the most common genes and DNA. V and J calls and clone size were set by TCRdb, not the authors. This sample comprises roughly 200,000 distinct CDR3 sequences, about 17% of them detected only once. The ten top clones hold 2% to 3% of the sample.

Overall results and qualifications from the work: The detection of some responding clones in pre-infection memory suggests that pre-existing cross-reactive memory T cells joined the SARS-CoV-2 response. Contracting CD4+ clones turned up mainly in the CM and EM memory subsets, whereas EMRA was where CD8+ clones were enriched. SARS-CoV-2 specificity was not confirmed for the second-wave clones peaking on day 37. Clones that contracted from day 15 to 85 showed balanced CD4/CD8 phenotypes, whereas a second wave of clones that expanded from day 15 to 37 leaned towards CD4+. Only two mild cases were covered in the study, and larger cohorts including severe cases with pre-infection samples were considered necessary.

In the case of this clonotype: Its antigen is still unknown. Base qualities are missing; no much larger clone stands one base away.

This sequence originates from an adult woman who had mild COVID-19 (a few samples of this study predate the infection). The sample titles of this study are shuffled in the database, so cell type and time point are left out; the donor was told from shared clones. What was sequenced was PBMCs or a T cell subset sorted from them (not recorded which).

The CDR3 protein is CASSDPGTGGFHEQYF. The nucleotide sequence reads as follows: TGTGCCAGCAGCGACCCCGGGACAGGGGGCTTCCACGAGCAGTACTTC. The chain is made from TRBV6-1 and TRBJ2-7; TRBD1 fits 12 bases in the junction. After removal of 6 bases from V and 5 bases from J, the junction retains 11 bases not matched to a gene. The CDR3 covers 16 residues, taking in both the cysteine and the phenylalanine. Just CDR3 DNA is preserved here, 48 bases in frame from base 1. The germline V gene specifies MNHNS as CDR1 and SASEGT as CDR2.